The rows below give T cell receptor beta chains drawn from one sample of a study of PD-1 blockade in classical Hodgkin lymphoma. TCRdb's table, derived via immunoSEQ multiplex PCR, lists solely in-frame clones and lacks some. The profile covers 20,000 to 25,000 clones, with roughly 80% appearing a single time and 3% to 4% taken by the ten largest. This specimen consisted of CD4+ T cells from blood, obtained before the fourth cycle of nivolumab. The receptors were gathered from a human donor with classical Hodgkin lymphoma. CDR3s include the opening cysteine and the closing phenylalanine or tryptophan. Each record gives: J gene, D gene, V gene, clone size, CDR3 DNA, CDR3 protein. A D gene is named only where the DNA matches it firmly. The size field is filled for only some rows; it gives once, few, many or a size class.

J: TRBJ1-2; D: .; V: TRBV30; size: few; DNA: TGTGCCTGGAGTGTTGGCGGTGGCTACACCTTC; CDR3: CAWSVGGGYTF
J: TRBJ2-2; D: .; V: TRBV18; size: .; DNA: TGTGCCAGCTCACCACCTTGGCGGGCCGGGGAGCTGTTTTTT; CDR3: CASSPPWRAGELFF
J: TRBJ1-1; D: .; V: TRBV7-2; size: .; DNA: TGTGCCAGCGGTCTCCTTCGGTTGAACACTGAAGCTTTCTTT; CDR3: CASGLLRLNTEAFF
J: TRBJ1-1; D: .; V: TRBV10-3; size: .; DNA: TGTGCCATCACGAGGAGACAGTTGGATGGGAACACTGAAGCTTTCTTT; CDR3: CAITRRQLDGNTEAFF
J: TRBJ1-5; D: .; V: TRBV19; size: .; DNA: TGTGCCAGTAGTATCAGAGCCTTCGGGGATCAGCCCCAGCATTTT; CDR3: CASSIRAFGDQPQHF
J: TRBJ2-3; D: TRBD1; V: TRBV6-1; size: .; DNA: TGTGCCAGCACCCGAGAGGACAGGGTGTCAGATACGCAGTATTTT; CDR3: CASTREDRVSDTQYF
J: TRBJ2-6; D: .; V: TRBV9; size: .; DNA: TGTGCCAGCAGCACCCTTCACCTCGGACACGCTGGGGCCAACGTCCTGACTTTC; CDR3: CASSTLHLGHAGANVLTF
J: TRBJ2-7; D: TRBD1; V: TRBV27; size: .; DNA: TGTGCCAGCAGTCTCAGGACAGGGGGGGACGGGGTCTACGAGCAGTACTTC; CDR3: CASSLRTGGDGVYEQYF
J: TRBJ2-7; D: .; V: TRBV5-1; size: once; DNA: TGCGCCAGCAGCCCACAGGCGGGTAGCTCCTACGAGCAGTACTTC; CDR3: CASSPQAGSSYEQYF
J: TRBJ1-3; D: .; V: TRBV5-1; size: .; DNA: TGCGCCAGCAGCTTGGGCGCTCAGGGACACTCTGGAAACACCATATATTTT; CDR3: CASSLGAQGHSGNTIYF
J: TRBJ2-7; D: TRBD2; V: TRBV6-1; size: .; DNA: TGTGCCAGCAGTGGGAGTGTCGTAGCGGGGATTACCTACGAGCAGTACTTC; CDR3: CASSGSVVAGITYEQYF
J: TRBJ1-3; D: .; V: TRBV7-2; size: few; DNA: TGTGCCAGCAGTCCACAGGCGATCTCTGGAAACACCATATATTTT; CDR3: CASSPQAISGNTIYF
J: TRBJ1-4; D: .; V: TRBV11-2; size: .; DNA: TGTGCCAGCAGCTTGGAAACAGGGCTGACTAATGAAAAACTGTTTTTT; CDR3: CASSLETGLTNEKLFF
J: TRBJ2-5; D: TRBD2; V: TRBV7-2; size: .; DNA: TGTGCCAGCAGCTTCACTAGCGGGGGGTCTCAAGAGACCCAGTACTTC; CDR3: CASSFTSGGSQETQYF
J: TRBJ1-2; D: .; V: TRBV5-1; size: .; DNA: TGCGCCAGCAGCCCCGACGCGGACTATGGCTACACCTTC; CDR3: CASSPDADYGYTF
J: TRBJ2-5; D: .; V: TRBV5-1; size: .; DNA: TGCGCCAGCAGCTTGGGTCGGGATCGGGAGACCCAGTACTTC; CDR3: CASSLGRDRETQYF
J: TRBJ1-5; D: .; V: TRBV7-2; size: .; DNA: TGTGCCAGCAGCTTGGAATTAGTCGGTCAGCCCCAGCATTTT; CDR3: CASSLELVGQPQHF
J: TRBJ1-5; D: .; V: TRBV1; size: once; DNA: TGCACCAGCAGGCTCAGGGCCGAAAAACCAAATCAGCCCCAGCATTTT; CDR3: CTSRLRAEKPNQPQHF
J: TRBJ1-2; D: .; V: TRBV2; size: few; DNA: TGTGCCAGCAGGGCAGGGTTCTCAGCTAACTATGGCTACACCTTC; CDR3: CASRAGFSANYGYTF
J: TRBJ1-2; D: TRBD1; V: TRBV5-1; size: .; DNA: TGCGCCAGCAGTTCGGGACAGGCTTACTATGGCTACACCTTC; CDR3: CASSSGQAYYGYTF
J: TRBJ2-2; D: .; V: TRBV7-3; size: .; DNA: TGTGCCAGCAGCTTATCCAGCGGGCCCGGGGAGCTGTTTTTT; CDR3: CASSLSSGPGELFF
J: TRBJ1-1; D: .; V: TRBV6-1; size: .; DNA: TGTGCCAGTAACCGGGAGACTAACACTGAAGCTTTCTTT; CDR3: CASNRETNTEAFF
J: TRBJ1-1; D: .; V: TRBV6-1; size: .; DNA: TGTGCCAGCAACCCCCGGCAGGGCGGCGCTGAAGCTTTCTTT; CDR3: CASNPRQGGAEAFF
J: TRBJ2-2; D: .; V: TRBV5-4; size: once; DNA: TGTGCCAGCAGCCTCCCGGAGGGTCCTCGGACCGGGGAGCTGTTTTTT; CDR3: CASSLPEGPRTGELFF
J: TRBJ1-2; D: .; V: TRBV7-3; size: once; DNA: TGTGCCAGCAGCCCACAAGGACAGATAGGGTCATATGGCTACACCTTC; CDR3: CASSPQGQIGSYGYTF
J: TRBJ2-7; D: .; V: TRBV27; size: .; DNA: TGTGCCAGCAGTTGGGGACATGGATCCTACGAGCAGTACTTC; CDR3: CASSWGHGSYEQYF
J: TRBJ1-4; D: .; V: TRBV10-2; size: .; DNA: TGCGCCAGCAGTGAGTCGAACCAGCGAGGTGAAAAACTGTTTTTT; CDR3: CASSESNQRGEKLFF
J: TRBJ1-1; D: .; V: TRBV10-3; size: .; DNA: TGTGCCATCAGAACGACAATGAACACTGAAGCTTTCTTT; CDR3: CAIRTTMNTEAFF
J: TRBJ1-5; D: .; V: TRBV2; size: .; DNA: TGTGCCAGCAGTTCACAGGGAAATCAGCCCCAGCATTTT; CDR3: CASSSQGNQPQHF
J: TRBJ1-2; D: TRBD1; V: TRBV2; size: .; DNA: TGTGCCAGCAGGTTTGGGGCAGGGGGTGGCTACACCTTC; CDR3: CASRFGAGGGYTF
J: TRBJ2-4; D: TRBD1; V: TRBV6-5; size: .; DNA: TGTGCCAGCAGTGTTGAGGGGGCGAAAAACATTCAGTACTTC; CDR3: CASSVEGAKNIQYF
J: TRBJ2-7; D: TRBD1; V: TRBV7-9; size: once; DNA: TGTGCCAGCAGCTTAGCGATCGGGACAGGGGAGAACGAGCAGTACTTC; CDR3: CASSLAIGTGENEQYF
J: TRBJ2-1; D: TRBD2; V: TRBV7-2; size: once; DNA: TGTGCCAGCAGCTTAGGACTAGCGGGGGTATCGGGCAATGAGCAGTTCTTC; CDR3: CASSLGLAGVSGNEQFF
J: TRBJ1-1; D: .; V: TRBV9; size: .; DNA: TGTGCCAGCAGCGATTATAAGGGGATTGGCACTGAAGCTTTCTTT; CDR3: CASSDYKGIGTEAFF
J: TRBJ2-7; D: .; V: TRBV2; size: few; DNA: TGTGCCAGCAGTACCCATCTAACCTCCTACGAGCAGTACTTC; CDR3: CASSTHLTSYEQYF
J: TRBJ2-2; D: .; V: TRBV18; size: once; DNA: TGTGCCAGCTCACCATGGGTAGGGGCGCGGACCGGGGAGCTGTTTTTT; CDR3: CASSPWVGARTGELFF
J: TRBJ1-4; D: TRBD1; V: TRBV5-1; size: few; DNA: TGCGCCAGCAGCGTGACAGGGATGGATGAAAAACTGTTTTTT; CDR3: CASSVTGMDEKLFF
J: TRBJ1-2; D: .; V: TRBV2; size: .; DNA: TGTGCCAGCTCGTCTGACAGATCGCCCGGGGACTATGGCTACACCTTC; CDR3: CASSSDRSPGDYGYTF
J: TRBJ2-7; D: .; V: TRBV9; size: .; DNA: TGTGCCAGCAGCGTAGAGGCGGGACAGTGGTACGAGCAGTACTTC; CDR3: CASSVEAGQWYEQYF
J: TRBJ2-2; D: .; V: TRBV2; size: .; DNA: TGTGCCAGCAGTGAATTGAGGAACACCGGGGAGCTGTTTTTT; CDR3: CASSELRNTGELFF
J: TRBJ2-7; D: .; V: TRBV6-5; size: .; DNA: TGTGCCAGCAGTTCCTACTACGAGCAGTACTTC; CDR3: CASSSYYEQYF
J: TRBJ1-3; D: TRBD1; V: TRBV7-2; size: .; DNA: TGTGCCAGCAGCAGGGACAGGGTTCCTGGAAACACCATATATTTT; CDR3: CASSRDRVPGNTIYF
J: TRBJ1-2; D: TRBD1; V: TRBV9; size: .; DNA: TGTGCCAGCAGCAACAACAGGGGGGATGGCTACACCTTC; CDR3: CASSNNRGDGYTF
J: TRBJ2-1; D: .; V: TRBV11-3; size: .; DNA: TGTGCCAGCAGCTTAGTCGGGGACTACAATGAGCAGTTCTTC; CDR3: CASSLVGDYNEQFF
J: TRBJ2-5; D: .; V: TRBV9; size: .; DNA: TGTGCCAGCAGCGTAGATGCTAGGCAAGAGACCCAGTACTTC; CDR3: CASSVDARQETQYF
J: TRBJ1-2; D: TRBD1; V: TRBV5-5; size: .; DNA: TGTGCCAGCAGCCACCGGGACAGGGGGCTAGTTGGCTACACCTTC; CDR3: CASSHRDRGLVGYTF
J: TRBJ2-3; D: TRBD1; V: TRBV5-8; size: .; DNA: TGTGCCAGCAGCTGGACAGGGCGGACAGATACGCAGTATTTT; CDR3: CASSWTGRTDTQYF
J: TRBJ2-3; D: TRBD2; V: TRBV7-7; size: .; DNA: TGTGCTAGCAGCTCTACTAGCGGGGGGGCAGATACGCAGTATTTT; CDR3: CASSSTSGGADTQYF
J: TRBJ2-5; D: .; V: TRBV6-6; size: few; DNA: TGTGCCACCCGAACGGGGGTGACCCAGTACTTC; CDR3: CATRTGVTQYF
J: TRBJ2-2; D: .; V: TRBV10-3; size: few; DNA: TGTGCCATCAGCTCAGCAGGCGGGGAGCTGTTTTTT; CDR3: CAISSAGGELFF
J: TRBJ1-1; D: .; V: TRBV29-1; size: few; DNA: TGCAGCGTTGAGGGGCTAGGGAACACTGAAGCTTTCTTT; CDR3: CSVEGLGNTEAFF
J: TRBJ1-2; D: .; V: TRBV7-2; size: .; DNA: TGTGCCAGCAGCTTAGGCCGGGCCCTTATAGAAGACTACACCTTC; CDR3: CASSLGRALIEDYTF